Presented here are 20 T cell receptor beta chains from one specimen sequenced in a study of blood T cell repertoires in COVID-19. Measured with immunoSEQ multiplex PCR; TCRdb has only the in-frame clones, and not every one. The table lists roughly 120,000 clones, 85% to 90% of them singletons. The sample comprised peripheral blood. The origin of the receptors is a woman in her fifties or sixties with acute or convalescent COVID-19.

The chain joins TRBV18 to TRBJ1-2; D uncertain. There are 14 residues in the CDR3. Per the germline V gene, CDR1 is KGHSH and CDR2 is LQKENI. Trimming pared 2 bases from V and 0 bases from J, leaving 7 bases between. The CDR3 loop is CASSPSGTNYGYTF. The CDR3 DNA follows: TGTGCCAGCTCACCATCAGGCACTAACTATGGCTACACCTTC.

This clone was observed a handful of times. V gene TRBV19 combines with J gene TRBJ1-6; 9 bases map to TRBD1. This CDR3 has 13 amino acids. V trimming: 6 bases; J trimming: 8 bases; junction bases outside the gene matches: 2. Per the germline V gene, CDR1 is LNHDA and CDR2 is SQIVND (reference sequence). This CDR3 is CASRRQGDSPLHF. CDR3 DNA sequence: TGTGCCAGTAGGCGACAGGGGGATTCACCCCTCCACTTT.

The CDR3 DNA reads TGCAGCGGTAGCCCTGGGACAGGCCCCGAGACCCAGTACTTC. Protein product: CSGSPGTGPETQYF. This rearrangement joins TRBV29-1 to TRBJ2-5; 8 bases align to TRBD1. J gave up 5 bases and V 7 bases, and 12 bases lay outside the gene matches. The germline CDR1 and CDR2 sequences are SQVTM and ANQGSEA. The CDR3 spans 14 residues.

The CDR3 coding sequence is TGTGCCAGCAGTGGACAGTCATTTAGCTCCTACGAGCAGTACTTC. Its protein is CASSGQSFSSYEQYF. V is TRBV7-9 and J is TRBJ2-7; D is possibly TRBD1 (6 bases). Germline loops: CDR1 SEHNR, CDR2 FQNEAQ (reference sequence). Trimming stripped 6 bases from V and 0 bases from J, with 15 bases between. The CDR3 covers 15 residues. Supplemented by reference TRBV7-9 and TRBJ2-7, the full variable domain reads DTGVSQNPRHKITKRGQNVTFRCDPISEHNRLYWYRQTLGQGPEFLTYFQNEAQLEKSRLLSDRFSAERPKGSFSTLEIQRTEQGDSAMYLCASSGQSFSSYEQYFGPGTRLTVT.

V and J are TRBV7-7 and TRBJ2-3; 9 nucleotides match TRBD2. CDR1 is SSHAT and CDR2 is FNYEAQ in the germline V gene (reference sequence). J gave up 7 bases and V 4 bases, and 3 bases lay outside the gene matches. This CDR3 has 13 amino acids. CDR3 in amino acids: CASSSSSGNTQYF. In DNA form, the CDR3 reads TGTGCCAGCAGCTCTTCTAGCGGGAATACGCAGTATTTT.

This clone has a handful of counts. The V gene is TRBV18, the J gene TRBJ1-4; perhaps TRBD1 as D (6 bases). The V end was cut by 8 bases, the J end by 5 bases, with 12 bases between. The CDR3 covers 13 residues. Germline V gives CDR1 KGHSH, CDR2 LQKENI. In DNA form, the CDR3 reads TGTGCCAGCGTTGGGGGCCTGAATGAAAAACTGTTTTTT. Its translation is CASVGGLNEKLFF. Variable domain in full (rest from reference TRBV18 and TRBJ1-4): NAGVMQNPRHLVRRRGQEARLRCSPMKGHSHVYWYRQLPEEGLKFMVYLQKENIIDESGMPKERFSAEFPKEGPSILRIQQVVRGDSAAYFCASVGGLNEKLFFGSGTQLSVL.

V usage is TRBV6-4 and J usage is TRBJ2-7; TRBD2 matches at 13 bases. This CDR3 comprises 16 residues. CDR1 MRHNA and CDR2 SNTAGT come from the germline V gene. With 10 bases clipped from V and 3 bases from J, the junction kept 12 bases outside the gene matches. CDR3 in amino acids: CATYLGLAGVFYEQYF. The DNA of the CDR3 is TGTGCCACCTATCTAGGACTAGCGGGAGTTTTCTACGAGCAGTACTTC.

CDR3 residues: CSALSFSRTDTQYF. The CDR3 region has the DNA TGCAGCGCCCTAAGCTTCTCCCGCACAGATACGCAGTATTTT. This chain connects TRBV29-1 to TRBJ2-3; no firm D call. Germline CDR1 is SQVTM and CDR2 is ANQGSEA. The CDR3 runs 14 residues. V lost 7 bases and J 1 base, leaving 15 bases between the germline ends.

The V and J genes are TRBV5-8 and TRBJ1-5, with 7 bases identical to TRBD1. The CDR3 is made up of 15 amino acids. Germline V gene sequence: CDR1 SGHTS, CDR2 YDEGEE. V was pared by 4 bases and J by 4 bases, with 8 bases of the junction left unmatched. For the CDR3, the DNA is TGTGCCAGCAGCCCACAGGGGCTCCGTAATCAGCCCCAGCATTTT. Translating gives CASSPQGLRNQPQHF.

The chain joins TRBV5-1 to TRBJ1-6; 8 nucleotides match TRBD1. The CDR3 spans 14 residues. Germline V gene sequence: CDR1 SGHRS, CDR2 YFSETQ. Losses at the gene ends were 3 bases for V and 7 bases for J; bases not matched to a gene: 3. Written as DNA, the CDR3 is TGCGCCAGCAGCTACCGGACAGGGAATTCACCCCTCCACTTT. Translating gives CASSYRTGNSPLHF.

This clone came up once. The genes are TRBV5-1 and TRBJ2-1, with TRBD2 matching over 11 bases. The CDR3 runs to 14 residues. J was trimmed by 8 bases and V by 0 bases; bases with no gene match: 1. Per the germline V gene, CDR1 is SGHRS and CDR2 is YFSETQ. The CDR3 sequence: CASSLVAGGYEQFF. DNA for the CDR3: TGCGCCAGCAGCTTGGTAGCGGGAGGGTATGAGCAGTTCTTC. Supplemented by reference TRBV5-1 and TRBJ2-1, the full variable domain reads KAGVTQTPRYLIKTRGQQVTLSCSPISGHRSVSWYQQTPGQGLQFLFEYFSETQRNKGNFPGRFSGRQFSNSRSEMNVSTLELGDSALYLCASSLVAGGYEQFFGPGTRLTVL.

The chain carries TRBV3-1 (or the pseudogene TRBV3-2) and TRBJ2-2; D possibly corresponds to TRBD2 (7 bases). CDR1 LGHDT and CDR2 YNNKEL come from the germline V gene (reference sequence). Trimming took off 6 bases at V and 6 bases at J, with 11 bases between the two ends. CDR3 size: 13 residues. In DNA, the CDR3 is TGTGCCAGCAGAAGGGAGGGGGCCGGGGAGCTGTTTTTT. Translating gives CASRREGAGELFF.

The rearrangement uses TRBV19 and TRBJ1-5; maybe TRBD1 (6 bases). Trimming shortened V by 3 bases and J by 2 bases, and 14 bases separated the two germline ends. The CDR3 has 16 amino acids. Germline assignment: CDR1 LNHDA and CDR2 SQIVND (reference sequence). The CDR3 nucleotides are TGTGCCAGTAGTATCTGGGCCAACAGGGGCAATCAGCCCCAGCATTTT. As protein: CASSIWANRGNQPQHF.

The genes are TRBV5-1 and TRBJ1-1; TRBD1 is a possible D gene (6 bases). The germline V and J ends were trimmed by 3 bases and 1 base, with 10 bases remaining between them. Germline loops: CDR1 SGHRS, CDR2 YFSETQ. This CDR3 is 14 amino acids long. CDR3: CASSSSTGNTEAFF. The CDR3 DNA sequence: TGCGCCAGCAGCTCATCGACAGGGAACACTGAAGCTTTCTTT.

The chain links TRBV7-2 to TRBJ2-1; 8 nucleotides align to TRBD2. CDR1 and CDR2 from the germline V gene are SGHTA and FQGNSA. Unmatched junction bases numbered 8, after V lost 5 bases and J lost 2 bases. This CDR3 is built from 16 residues. In DNA, the CDR3 is TGTGCCAGCAGCCTCTCGGCGGGGGGCACCTACAATGAGCAGTTCTTC. This translates into CASSLSAGGTYNEQFF. Combining the CDR3 with reference TRBV7-2 and TRBJ2-1 gives the whole variable domain GAGVSQSPSNKVTEKGKDVELRCDPISGHTALYWYRQSLGQGLEFLIYFQGNSAPDKSGLPSDRFSAERTGGSVSTLTIQRTQQEDSAVYLCASSLSAGGTYNEQFFGPGTRLTVL.

J is TRBJ2-4 and V is TRBV7-8, with D hard to call. V dropped 4 bases and J dropped 0 bases, with 13 bases sitting between them. From germline, CDR1 is SGHVS and CDR2 FQNEAQ. The CDR3 sequence is 16 residues long. The CDR3 loop reads CASSSLARLAKNIQYF. CDR3 in DNA: TGTGCCAGCAGCTCCCTGGCCAGGCTAGCCAAAAACATTCAGTACTTC. The whole variable domain, filled in from reference TRBV7-8 and TRBJ2-4, reads GAGVSQSPRYKVAKRGQDVALRCDPISGHVSLFWYQQALGQGPEFLTYFQNEAQLDKSGLPSDRFFAERPEGSVSTLKIQRTQQEDSAVYLCASSSLARLAKNIQYFGAGTRLSVL.

This chain connects TRBV5-1 to TRBJ2-7; TRBD2 is a possible D gene (6 bases). The CDR3 length is 16 residues. Germline CDR1 and CDR2: SGHRS and YFSETQ. V lost 0 bases and J 3 bases, leaving 16 bases between the germline ends. CDR3 in amino acids: CASSLELASGGYEQYF. In DNA form, the CDR3 reads TGCGCCAGCAGCTTGGAGTTGGCATCCGGGGGCTACGAGCAGTACTTC.

This rearrangement joins TRBV28 to TRBJ2-2; 15 bases map to TRBD2. V shed 7 bases, J shed 7 bases, and the junction held 16 bases outside the gene matches. Germline values: CDR1 MDHEN, CDR2 SYDVKM. The CDR3 sequence is 19 residues long. CDR3 amino acids: CASTVPGLAGGRENGELFF. Here the CDR3 DNA reads TGTGCCAGCACCGTGCCGGGACTAGCGGGAGGAAGGGAGAACGGGGAGCTGTTTTTT.

The V gene is TRBV18, the J gene TRBJ1-2; 10 positions match TRBD1. Germline V lookup: CDR1 KGHSH, CDR2 LQKENI. With V trimmed by 6 bases and J by 4 bases, 11 bases remained unmatched. This CDR3 contains 16 residues. CDR3: CASSVSRTGGSYGYTF. CDR3 coding DNA: TGTGCCAGCTCGGTATCTAGGACAGGGGGTTCCTATGGCTACACCTTC.

The chain recombines TRBV19 with TRBJ2-5, with D possibly being TRBD1 (6 bases). The V gene's germline CDR1 is LNHDA and CDR2 SQIVND (reference sequence). This CDR3 spans 14 amino acids. Trimming stripped 1 base from V and 4 bases from J, with 10 bases between. CDR3 protein: CASSIAAGVETQYF. Written as DNA, the CDR3 is TGTGCCAGTAGTATAGCGGCAGGGGTAGAGACCCAGTACTTC.